The rows below give T cell receptor beta chains drawn from one sample of a study of cytomegalovirus exposure and HLA in healthy donors. Using immunoSEQ multiplex PCR, the repertoire was profiled, and TCRdb retains in-frame clones only, with some absent. Of approximately 130,000 clones in the sample, around 77% were seen once. Source material: PBMCs. The receptors derive from a man aged 45-65 years in good health and CMV-seronegative. CDR3s include the opening cysteine and the closing phenylalanine or tryptophan. Fields, in order: J gene, D gene, V gene, clone size, CDR3 DNA, CDR3 protein. D genes are given only for firm matches. Not every row has a clone size; where given, it reads once, few, many or a size class.

J: TRBJ2-7
D: TRBD1
V: TRBV5-1
size: -
DNA: TGCGCCAGCAGCCCCGATGCGGGACAGGGGGCCTACGAGCAGTACTTC
CDR3: CASSPDAGQGAYEQYF

J: TRBJ2-7
D: TRBD2
V: TRBV11-3
size: -
DNA: TGTGCCAGCAGCCCTCGTATAGCGGGAGACAACGAGCAGTACTTC
CDR3: CASSPRIAGDNEQYF

J: TRBJ2-3
D: -
V: TRBV10-3
size: once
DNA: TGTGCCATCAGGACTTCTAGCACAGATACGCAGTATTTT
CDR3: CAIRTSSTDTQYF

J: TRBJ2-5
D: TRBD2
V: TRBV5-1
size: once
DNA: TGCGCCAGCAGCTTGGTGGGACTAGCGGGAGTCGGAGAGACCCAGTACTTC
CDR3: CASSLVGLAGVGETQYF

J: TRBJ1-3
D: TRBD1
V: TRBV10-3
size: -
DNA: TGTGCCATCAAGGCCAGGGGGCCCGGAAACACCATATATTTT
CDR3: CAIKARGPGNTIYF

J: TRBJ1-1
D: TRBD1
V: TRBV5-1
size: once
DNA: TGCGCCAGCAGCTTGGAGGGACAGGGGCAGGGTGGTGAAGCTTTCTTT
CDR3: CASSLEGQGQGGEAFF

J: TRBJ2-3
D: TRBD2
V: TRBV28
size: -
DNA: TGTGCCAGCAGTCCCTCCTCTAGCGGGAGGGCAGATACGCAGTATTTT
CDR3: CASSPSSSGRADTQYF

J: TRBJ2-6
D: TRBD1
V: TRBV27
size: -
DNA: TGTGCCAGCAGTAGACAGGGTCGTTCTGGGGCCAACGTCCTGACTTTC
CDR3: CASSRQGRSGANVLTF

J: TRBJ2-7
D: TRBD2
V: TRBV11-3
size: -
DNA: TGTGCCAGCAGTTCGACTAGCGGATACGAGCAGTACTTC
CDR3: CASSSTSGYEQYF

J: TRBJ2-3
D: TRBD2
V: TRBV6-5
size: -
DNA: TGTGCCAGCAGGATTAGCGGGGCCAGCACAGATACGCAGTATTTT
CDR3: CASRISGASTDTQYF

J: TRBJ2-2
D: -
V: TRBV27
size: few
DNA: TGTGCCAGCAGTTCTGTCCAGGGCAACACCGGGGAGCTGTTTTTT
CDR3: CASSSVQGNTGELFF

J: TRBJ2-1
D: TRBD2
V: TRBV6-1
size: -
DNA: TGTGCCAGCAGTGGGGGGACTAGCGGCTACAATGAGCAGTTCTTC
CDR3: CASSGGTSGYNEQFF

J: TRBJ1-1
D: TRBD1
V: TRBV29-1
size: -
DNA: TGCAGCGTTGTCAGGGGGCGTGGAGCTTTCTTT
CDR3: CSVVRGRGAFF

J: TRBJ1-2
D: TRBD1
V: TRBV6-5
size: -
DNA: TGTGCCAGCAGTACGACAGGGAGCTATGGCTACACCTTC
CDR3: CASSTTGSYGYTF

J: TRBJ2-2
D: TRBD2
V: TRBV11-3
size: -
DNA: TGTGCCAGCAGCCAGACTAGCGGGAGTGTCACCGGGGAGCTGTTTTTT
CDR3: CASSQTSGSVTGELFF

J: TRBJ2-5
D: -
V: TRBV5-5
size: -
DNA: TGTGCCAGCAGCTTTTATCCGGTTGAGACCCAGTACTTC
CDR3: CASSFYPVETQYF

J: TRBJ2-5
D: -
V: TRBV28
size: -
DNA: TGTGCCAGCAGTTTAATCGGGGAAGGGTGGGAGACCCAGTACTTC
CDR3: CASSLIGEGWETQYF

J: TRBJ2-3
D: TRBD1
V: TRBV27
size: -
DNA: TGTGCCAGCAGTTTAGTAGGGGGCCCAGATACGCAGTATTTT
CDR3: CASSLVGGPDTQYF

J: TRBJ2-7
D: TRBD2
V: TRBV6-5
size: -
DNA: TGTGCCAGCAGCCCCGGACTAGCTCTGGGGTACGAGCAGTACTTC
CDR3: CASSPGLALGYEQYF